The entry below describes one T cell receptor beta chain. Its antigen is unknown. These data come from a study of cytomegalovirus exposure and HLA in healthy donors. Findings and limits, study-wide: Through in vitro validation, three CMV-associated chains were shown to be specific for CMV antigens. The presence/absence work took it that sequencing depth was about the same across donors.

Healthy bone marrow donors made up the cohort. Researchers ran the PCR with 60 Vbeta and 13 Jbeta primers. Repertoires were generated with immunoSEQ multiplex PCR, while TCRdb's copy carries only in-frame clones and drops some. The data show about 140,000 clones, 77% seen once. Trimming stripped 3 bases from V and 7 bases from J, with 17 bases between. CDR1 and CDR2 (germline): SGHNT, YYREEE (reference sequence). The CDR3 sequence is 16 residues long. This sequence joins TRBV5-4 and TRBJ1-6; D is undetermined. This clonotype was sampled from a female donor in good health and CMV-seronegative. Sequences were obtained from PBMCs. This chain's CDR3 is CASSSLSGSTNSPLHF. As DNA, the CDR3 is TGTGCCAGCAGCTCTTTATCAGGTTCCACGAATTCACCCCTCCACTTT. Full variable domain (outside the CDR3, taken from reference TRBV5-4 and TRBJ1-6): ETGVTQSPTHLIKTRGQQVTLRCSSQSGHNTVSWYQQALGQGPQFIFQYYREEENGRGNFPPRFSGLQFPNYSSELNVNALELDDSALYLCASSSLSGSTNSPLHFGNGTRLTVT.